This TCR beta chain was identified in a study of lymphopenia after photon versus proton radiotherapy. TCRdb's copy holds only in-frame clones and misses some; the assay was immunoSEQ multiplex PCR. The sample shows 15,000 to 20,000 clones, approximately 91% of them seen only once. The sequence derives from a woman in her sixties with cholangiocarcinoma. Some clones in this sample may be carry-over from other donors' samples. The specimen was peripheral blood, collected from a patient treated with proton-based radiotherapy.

CDR3 nucleotides: TGTGCCAGCAGCGAAACGCGGGGGACGGCTTCACCCCTCCACTTT. As protein: CASSETRGTASPLHF. The V and J genes are TRBV11-2 and TRBJ1-6; a weak D match, TRBD1 (5 bases). This CDR3 has 15 amino acids. V shed 5 bases and J shed 9 bases, with 17 bases lying between them. The V gene's germline CDR1 is SGHAT and CDR2 FQNNGV.